This T cell receptor beta chain was documented in a study of response to subunit inactivated influenza vaccine. This clonotype was counted ten times or more. Its target is not known. The CDR3 runs 13 residues. V dropped 3 bases and J dropped 7 bases, with 7 bases sitting between them. From germline, CDR1 is SGHDN and CDR2 FVKESK. MiXCR, run by TCRdb on the RT-PCR reads, gives a single entry per CDR3 protein. Here the sample spans about 700,000 distinct CDR3 sequences, 12% to 15% being singletons. Whole-study results and caveats: The authors suggested that every seasonal influenza vaccination recruits few new T cells.

The TCR comes from a man aged 50 to 59 who received an inactivated influenza vaccine. The V call is TRBV14, the J call TRBJ1-6; no definite D call. Material: PBMCs from blood, obtained about 14 days before vaccination. The CDR3 nucleotides read TGTGCCAGCAGCCACACACCCAATTCACCCCTCCACTTT. Its translation is CASSHTPNSPLHF.